The source of this T cell receptor (beta chain) is a study of post-analysis software for immune sequencing data. Unique-molecular-identifier-tagged TCR beta cDNA libraries were used. TCRdb recomputed calls from the PCR reads with MiXCR, one row per CDR3 protein. The data contain approximately 770,000 distinct CDR3 sequences, under 60% of them seen just once; the ten biggest clones take up 4% to 5%. Regarding the study as a whole: The study found TRBV5-6, TRBV5-1 and TRBV20-1 among roughly 5 TRBV segments more frequent in patients than controls.

The germline gives CDR1 SGHRS, CDR2 YFSETQ. This CDR3 has 19 residues. V shed 3 bases and J 0 bases; nucleotides not matched to a gene: 11. In the case of this clonotype: Its target is not known.

The genes are TRBV5-1 and TRBJ2-2, with 10 bases fitting TRBD2. This TCR derives from a girl aged 5 to 17 with multiple sclerosis. Sequenced sample: blood. CDR3 residues: CASSSETSGWEANTGELFF. For the CDR3, the DNA is TGCGCCAGCAGCTCAGAGACTAGCGGGTGGGAGGCGAACACCGGGGAGCTGTTTTTT.